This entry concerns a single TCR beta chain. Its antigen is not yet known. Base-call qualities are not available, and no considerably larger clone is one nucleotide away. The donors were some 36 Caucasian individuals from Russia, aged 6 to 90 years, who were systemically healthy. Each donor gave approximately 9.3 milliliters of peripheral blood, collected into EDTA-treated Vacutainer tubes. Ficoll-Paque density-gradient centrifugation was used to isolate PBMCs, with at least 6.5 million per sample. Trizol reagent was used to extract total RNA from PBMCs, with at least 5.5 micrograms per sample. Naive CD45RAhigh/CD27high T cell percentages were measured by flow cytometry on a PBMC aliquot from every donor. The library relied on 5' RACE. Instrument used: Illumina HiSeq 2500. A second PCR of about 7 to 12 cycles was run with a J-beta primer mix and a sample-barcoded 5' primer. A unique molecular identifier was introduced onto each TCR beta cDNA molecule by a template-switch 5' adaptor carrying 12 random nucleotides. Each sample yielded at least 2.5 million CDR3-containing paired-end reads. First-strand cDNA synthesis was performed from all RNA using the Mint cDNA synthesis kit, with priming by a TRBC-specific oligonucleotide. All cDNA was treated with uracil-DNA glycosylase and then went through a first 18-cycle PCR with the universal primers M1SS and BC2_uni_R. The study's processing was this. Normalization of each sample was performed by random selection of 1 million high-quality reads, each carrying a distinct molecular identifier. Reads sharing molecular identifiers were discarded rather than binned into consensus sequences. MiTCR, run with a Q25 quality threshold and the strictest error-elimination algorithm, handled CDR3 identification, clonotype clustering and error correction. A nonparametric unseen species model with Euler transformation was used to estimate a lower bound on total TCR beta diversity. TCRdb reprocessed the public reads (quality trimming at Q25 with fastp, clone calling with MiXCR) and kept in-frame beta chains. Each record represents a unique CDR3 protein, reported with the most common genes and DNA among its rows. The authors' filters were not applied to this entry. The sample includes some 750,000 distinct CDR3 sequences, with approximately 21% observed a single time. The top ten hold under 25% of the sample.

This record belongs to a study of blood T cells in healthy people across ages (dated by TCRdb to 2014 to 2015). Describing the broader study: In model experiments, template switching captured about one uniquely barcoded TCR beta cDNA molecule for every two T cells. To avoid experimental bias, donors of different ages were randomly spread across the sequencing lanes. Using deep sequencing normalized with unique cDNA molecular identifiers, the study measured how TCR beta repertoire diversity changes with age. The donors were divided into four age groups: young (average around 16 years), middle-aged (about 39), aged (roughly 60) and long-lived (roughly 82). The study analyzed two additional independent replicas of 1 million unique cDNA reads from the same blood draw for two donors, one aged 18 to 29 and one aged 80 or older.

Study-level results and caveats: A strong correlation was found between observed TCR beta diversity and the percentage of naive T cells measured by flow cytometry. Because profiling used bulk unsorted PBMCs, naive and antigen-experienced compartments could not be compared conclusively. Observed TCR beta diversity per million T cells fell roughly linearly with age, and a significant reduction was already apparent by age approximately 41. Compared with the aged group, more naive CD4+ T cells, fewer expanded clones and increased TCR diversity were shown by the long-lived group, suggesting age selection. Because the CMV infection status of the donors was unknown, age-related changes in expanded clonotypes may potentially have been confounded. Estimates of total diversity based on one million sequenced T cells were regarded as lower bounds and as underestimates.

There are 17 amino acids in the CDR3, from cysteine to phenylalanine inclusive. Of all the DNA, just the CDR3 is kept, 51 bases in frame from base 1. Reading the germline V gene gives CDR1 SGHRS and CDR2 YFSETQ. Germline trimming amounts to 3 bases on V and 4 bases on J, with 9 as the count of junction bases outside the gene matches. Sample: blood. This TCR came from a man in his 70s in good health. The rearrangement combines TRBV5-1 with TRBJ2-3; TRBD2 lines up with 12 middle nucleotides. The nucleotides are TGCGCCAGCAGCTCAGGGAGGACTAGCGGGACCCCAGATACGCAGTATTTT. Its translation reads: CASSSGRTSGTPDTQYF.